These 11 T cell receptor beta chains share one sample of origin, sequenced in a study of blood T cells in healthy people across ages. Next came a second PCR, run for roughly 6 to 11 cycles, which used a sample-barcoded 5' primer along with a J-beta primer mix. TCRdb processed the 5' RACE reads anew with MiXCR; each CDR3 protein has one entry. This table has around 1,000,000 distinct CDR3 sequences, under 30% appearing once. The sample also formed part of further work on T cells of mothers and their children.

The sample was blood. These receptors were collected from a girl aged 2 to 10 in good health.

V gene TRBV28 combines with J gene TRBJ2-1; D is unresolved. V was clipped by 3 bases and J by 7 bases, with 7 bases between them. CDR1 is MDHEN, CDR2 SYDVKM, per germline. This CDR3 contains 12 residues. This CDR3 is CASSFTTNEQFF. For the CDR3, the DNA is TGTGCCAGCAGTTTTACGACTAATGAGCAGTTCTTC.

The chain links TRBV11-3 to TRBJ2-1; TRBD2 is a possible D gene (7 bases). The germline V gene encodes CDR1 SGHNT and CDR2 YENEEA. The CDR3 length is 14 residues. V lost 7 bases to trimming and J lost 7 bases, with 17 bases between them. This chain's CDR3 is CASTSGGPTNEQFF. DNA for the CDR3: TGTGCCAGCACCTCCGGGGGGCCAACAAATGAGCAGTTCTTC.

Here the CDR3 DNA reads TGTGCCAGCAGCTTAGTTAGCGGGGGGACGGAGACCCAGTACTTC. Protein: CASSLVSGGTETQYF. The chain employs TRBV7-2 and TRBJ2-5; TRBD2 matches at 10 bases. The CDR3 runs 15 residues. Germline values: CDR1 SGHTA, CDR2 FQGNSA. The junction had 4 bases not matched to a gene; V was cut back by 1 base and J by 5 bases.

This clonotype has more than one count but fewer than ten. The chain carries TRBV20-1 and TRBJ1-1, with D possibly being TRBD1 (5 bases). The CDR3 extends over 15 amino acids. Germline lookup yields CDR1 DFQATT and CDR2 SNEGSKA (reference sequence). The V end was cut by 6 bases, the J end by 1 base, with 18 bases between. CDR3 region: CSAWGGREANTEAFF. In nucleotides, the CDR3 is TGCAGTGCCTGGGGGGGGAGGGAGGCGAACACTGAAGCTTTCTTT.

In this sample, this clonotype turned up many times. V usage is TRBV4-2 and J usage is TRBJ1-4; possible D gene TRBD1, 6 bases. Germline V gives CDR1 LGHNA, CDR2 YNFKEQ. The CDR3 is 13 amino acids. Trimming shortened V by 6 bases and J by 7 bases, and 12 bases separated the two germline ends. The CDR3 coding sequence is TGTGCCAGCAGGGACAGTAGAGGTGAAAAACTGTTTTTT. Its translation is CASRDSRGEKLFF.

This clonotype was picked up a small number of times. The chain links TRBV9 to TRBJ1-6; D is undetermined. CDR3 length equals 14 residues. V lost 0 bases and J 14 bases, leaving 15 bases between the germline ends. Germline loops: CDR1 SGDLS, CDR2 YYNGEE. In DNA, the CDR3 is TGTGCCAGCAGCGTAGCTGACGAGGCCTCGACCCTCCACTTT. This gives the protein CASSVADEASTLHF.

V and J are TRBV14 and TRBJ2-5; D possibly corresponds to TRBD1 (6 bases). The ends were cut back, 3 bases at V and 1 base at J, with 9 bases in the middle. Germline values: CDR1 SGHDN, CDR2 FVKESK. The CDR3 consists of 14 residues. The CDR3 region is CASSQRTVQETQYF. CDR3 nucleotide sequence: TGTGCCAGCAGCCAGCGGACAGTCCAAGAGACCCAGTACTTC.

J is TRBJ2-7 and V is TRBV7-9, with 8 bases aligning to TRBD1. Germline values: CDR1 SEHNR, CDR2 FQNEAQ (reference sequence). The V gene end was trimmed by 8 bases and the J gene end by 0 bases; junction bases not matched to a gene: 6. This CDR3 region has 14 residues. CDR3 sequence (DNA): TGTGCCAGCGCCAGGGGGCAAAGCTCCTACGAGCAGTACTTC. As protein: CASARGQSSYEQYF.

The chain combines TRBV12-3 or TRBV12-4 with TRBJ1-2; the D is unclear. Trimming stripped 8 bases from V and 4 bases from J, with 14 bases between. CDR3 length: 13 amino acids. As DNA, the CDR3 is TGTGCCAGCTCTATCCGGACGCCCTATGGCTACACCTTC. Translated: CASSIRTPYGYTF.

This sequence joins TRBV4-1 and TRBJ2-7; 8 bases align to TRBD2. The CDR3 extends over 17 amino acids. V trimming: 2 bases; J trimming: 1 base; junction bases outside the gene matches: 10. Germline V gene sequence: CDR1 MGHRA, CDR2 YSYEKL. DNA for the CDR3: TGCGCCAGCAGCCAATTGCTGGGTAGCGGGATGTCCTACGAGCAGTACTTC. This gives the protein CASSQLLGSGMSYEQYF.

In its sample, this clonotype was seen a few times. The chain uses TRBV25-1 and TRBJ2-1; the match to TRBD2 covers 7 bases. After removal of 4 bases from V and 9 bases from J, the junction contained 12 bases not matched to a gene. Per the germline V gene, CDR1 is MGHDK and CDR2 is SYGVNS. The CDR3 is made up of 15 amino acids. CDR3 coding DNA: TGTGCCAGCAGTGGGGGTGGACTAGGGTTCGGTGAGCAGTTCTTC. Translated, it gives CASSGGGLGFGEQFF.